This T cell receptor beta chain originates from a study of shared clonotypes between healthy human individuals. Study-wide results and caveats: The study found lower generation probabilities in non-shared clonotypes than in those shared by all four donors.

About this clone: Its matching antigen is unknown.

Naive CD8 cells lacked CD45RO, underwent positive selection for CCR7 and left out terminally differentiated effector memory CD45RA+ cells. The donor population consisted of healthy HIV-negative adults with no recent acute infections or vaccinations. Here immunoSEQ multiplex PCR was the method, and the copy in TCRdb shows in-frame clones only, minus some. The data show fewer than 800,000 clones, 92% seen once. This TCR derives from a man aged 25 to 40 in good health. The sample was naive CD8+ T cells sorted from blood.

Written as DNA, the CDR3 is TGTGCCAGCAGCTCCAGCAACTGGGACAGGAGCTCCTACAATGAGCAGTTCTTC. It is translated as CASSSSNWDRSSYNEQFF. The chain combines TRBV7-8 with TRBJ2-1, with 8 bases aligning to TRBD1. This CDR3 contains 18 residues. V shed 4 bases, J shed 0 bases, and the junction held 11 bases outside the gene matches. Looked up from germline, CDR1 is SGHVS and CDR2 is FQNEAQ.